This paragraph reports one T cell receptor (beta chain). In its sample, this clone was seen a few times. Its antigen is currently not known. No much larger clone is present one base from it, and per-base qualities are unavailable. The sample comes from a study of a mutant IDH1 vaccine in newly diagnosed glioma (dated by TCRdb to the early 2020s). Background on the whole study: Eight vaccinations were administered to patients in weeks 1, 3, 5, 7, 11, 15, 19 and 23, corresponding to visits V03 through V10. Longitudinal TCRB deep sequencing was done for 25 treated patients, wherever samples were available for exploratory analyses. The approximately 33 treated patients were around 62% male and around 40% female, with a mean age of around 40 years. Before enrollment, most patients had been given radiochemotherapy with temozolomide as standard therapy, while the rest had received either radiotherapy alone or temozolomide alone. Vaccination was initiated 4-6 weeks after radiotherapy alone, or concurrently with temozolomide cycles in the chemotherapy-containing groups. Peripheral blood was drawn at six visits: V03 (baseline), V05, V07, V10, V12 and V13. Points the paper makes about the study in general: Changes in the top peripheral T cell clonotypes picked up by TCRB sequencing did not appear to be linked to pseudoprogression. According to the authors, sample limitations meant that analyses of patient blood samples could not be reproduced. Selection of PBMC samples for TCRB deep sequencing was based on availability. Across multiple MHC alleles, vaccine-induced immune responses were seen in nearly 95% of patients.

From the germline V gene, CDR1 is SGHDT and CDR2 is YYEEEE. Trimming costs V 3 bases and J 0 bases, and their ends lie 9 bases apart. The CDR3 starts with the cysteine, ends with the phenylalanine, and has 15 residues. CDR3 DNA is the only sequence kept; it has 45 bases, read in frame from the first base. Library preparation employed the immunoSEQ multiplex PCR assay. Rearranged TCR beta chain sequences were amplified using the hsTCRB Kit according to the manufacturer's protocol. An Illumina MiSeq was used to sequence the TCRB libraries. In the source study's methods: The proprietary platform of the kit vendor was used for demultiplexing, trimming and gene mapping. TCRdb retrieved this table from immuneACCESS and kept in-frame rearrangements only. Not all clones are present; in checked studies, unresolved V genes account for under half, and no reason is known for the remainder. The DNA was the basis for D and trimming; V, J and clone size are from that table. This sample gives around 66,000 clones in total; about four fifths of them show up just once. The ten top clones hold roughly 5.7% of the sample.

The sample's time point, from its label and the paper: week 11, during vaccination. A 20-mer mutant IDH1 peptide at 300 micrograms in Montanide made up each vaccine dose, which was injected subcutaneously together with topical imiquimod. Newly diagnosed WHO grade 3 or 4 IDH1-mutant astrocytomas showing loss of nuclear ATRX were present in the donors. The samples were drawn from NOA16, a multicentre, single-arm, open-label phase I trial in Germany that tested a mutant IDH1 peptide vaccine in humans for the first time. Genomic DNA for TCRB sequencing was extracted from EDTA blood using the DNeasy Blood and Tissue Kit.

The sample here was PBMCs, taken from a glioma patient whose treatment included an IDH1 peptide vaccine. The receptor chain draws on TRBV5-6 and TRBJ1-4; the D gene assignment is ambiguous. This TCR was recovered from a man aged 50 to 60 with glioma. The DNA is TGTGCCAGCAGCTCCGGACCTGCAACTAATGAAAAACTGTTTTTT. Its protein reads: CASSSGPATNEKLFF.